A selection of T cell receptor beta chains follows, all from one sample in a study of T cell repertoires in cytomegalovirus infection. MiXCR was run by TCRdb on the reads, yielding one entry per CDR3 protein. The profile covers fewer than 200,000 distinct CDR3 sequences, with roughly 19% appearing a single time and around 3.1% taken by the ten largest. The sequencing sample was made of PBMCs. The receptors here all came from a human donor in good health (CMV status not recorded). Some clones in this sample may be carry-over from other donors' samples. CDR3s include the opening cysteine and the closing phenylalanine or tryptophan. The D gene is left open where the match is weak. The size field is filled for only some rows; it gives once, few, many or a size class.

size: many
V: TRBV6-1
J: TRBJ2-6
D: .
CDR3: CASSPGTGANVLTF
DNA: TGTGCCAGCAGTCCAGGGACCGGGGCCAACGTCCTGACTTTC

size: .
V: TRBV20-1
J: TRBJ1-2
D: .
CDR3: CSARGDRGGYTF
DNA: TGCAGTGCTAGAGGCGATAGGGGTGGCTACACCTTC

size: few
V: TRBV7-2
J: TRBJ2-5
D: TRBD2
CDR3: CASSLNKAGGRETQYF
DNA: TGTGCCAGCAGCTTAAACAAGGCGGGGGGGCGAGAGACCCAGTACTTC

size: .
V: TRBV5-4
J: TRBJ2-3
D: .
CDR3: CASSSPALGTDTQYF
DNA: TGTGCCAGCAGCTCGCCCGCGCTGGGCACAGATACGCAGTATTTT

size: many
V: TRBV11-2
J: TRBJ2-1
D: .
CDR3: CASSLQGRDEQFF
DNA: TGTGCCAGCAGCTTACAAGGTCGGGATGAGCAGTTCTTC

size: .
V: TRBV6-2/TRBV6-3
J: TRBJ2-5
D: .
CDR3: CASRTKRREETQYF
DNA: TGTGCCAGCCGAACGAAGCGGAGAGAAGAGACCCAGTACTTC

size: few
V: TRBV6-2/TRBV6-3
J: TRBJ2-6
D: .
CDR3: CASSLSGRSGANVLTF
DNA: TGTGCCAGCAGCCTTTCCGGGCGCTCTGGGGCCAACGTCCTGACTTTC

size: many
V: TRBV7-2
J: TRBJ2-1
D: .
CDR3: CASSGYGRPYNEQFF
DNA: TGTGCCAGCAGCGGGTATGGACGGCCTTACAATGAGCAGTTCTTC

size: .
V: TRBV12-3/TRBV12-4
J: TRBJ2-2
D: TRBD2
CDR3: CANSGLAGSTGELFF
DNA: TGTGCCAACAGTGGATTAGCGGGTTCCACCGGGGAGCTGTTTTTT

size: few
V: TRBV7-2
J: TRBJ2-7
D: .
CDR3: CASSLRQAPYEQYF
DNA: TGTGCCAGCAGCTTGCGGCAGGCTCCTTACGAGCAGTACTTC

size: few
V: TRBV24-1
J: TRBJ1-5
D: TRBD1
CDR3: CATSDAKRGQNQPQHF
DNA: TGTGCCACCAGTGACGCAAAAAGGGGGCAGAATCAGCCCCAGCATTTT

size: few
V: TRBV11-2
J: TRBJ2-2
D: .
CDR3: CASTQNWGNTGELFF
DNA: TGTGCCAGCACCCAAAACTGGGGAAACACCGGGGAGCTGTTTTTT

size: .
V: TRBV2
J: TRBJ2-7
D: .
CDR3: CASRGQEPYEQYF
DNA: TGTGCCAGCAGAGGGCAGGAACCCTACGAGCAGTACTTC

size: .
V: TRBV5-4
J: TRBJ2-3
D: .
CDR3: CASRNGGTSTDTQYF
DNA: TGTGCCAGCAGGAACGGGGGAACTAGCACAGATACGCAGTATTTT

size: few
V: TRBV5-1
J: TRBJ1-4
D: .
CDR3: CASSLVGVEREKLFF
DNA: TGCGCCAGCAGCTTGGTTGGGGTCGAAAGGGAAAAACTGTTTTTT

size: few
V: TRBV19
J: TRBJ2-1
D: .
CDR3: CASSIDGSGYNEQFF
DNA: TGTGCCAGTAGTATAGATGGGAGCGGGTACAATGAGCAGTTCTTC

size: many
V: TRBV11-3
J: TRBJ2-5
D: .
CDR3: CASSLESETQYF
DNA: TGTGCCAGCAGCTTAGAGAGCGAGACCCAGTACTTC

size: few
V: TRBV28
J: TRBJ1-1
D: .
CDR3: CASSFFGTLLSHTEAFF
DNA: TGTGCCAGCAGTTTCTTTGGTACCTTACTTAGTCACACTGAAGCTTTCTTT

size: .
V: TRBV5-4
J: TRBJ1-5
D: .
CDR3: CASSLKGDQPQHF
DNA: TGTGCCAGCAGCTTAAAAGGGGATCAGCCCCAGCATTTT

size: few
V: TRBV6-2/TRBV6-3
J: TRBJ2-2
D: .
CDR3: CASSYRARNTGELFF
DNA: TGTGCCAGCAGTTATCGAGCCAGAAACACCGGGGAGCTGTTTTTT

size: few
V: TRBV28
J: TRBJ1-5
D: .
CDR3: CASSNGGFRNQPQHF
DNA: TGTGCCAGCAGTAATGGGGGTTTTCGCAATCAGCCCCAGCATTTT